This entry lists 7 T cell receptor beta chains sequenced from one sample in a study of T cell changes during pregnancy in multiple sclerosis. The repertoire was sequenced with immunoSEQ multiplex PCR; TCRdb's copy has only in-frame clones and lacks some. Of some 60,000 clones in the sample, roughly 91% are singletons; the top ten hold approximately 1.2%. The source was peripheral blood, collected in the second trimester of pregnancy. The receptor source for this set is a female donor with multiple sclerosis, enrolled in a pregnancy study.

The chain couples TRBV30 to TRBJ2-3, with 12 bases lining up with TRBD2. CDR3 length equals 13 residues. Germline V gene lookup returns CDR1 GTSNPN and CDR2 SVGIG (reference sequence). The ends lost 4 bases at V and 9 bases at J; junction bases unmatched: 5. CDR3 nucleotides: TGTGCCTGGACTAGACTAGCGGGGGCGACGCAGTATTTT. Translating gives CAWTRLAGATQYF.

The chain employs TRBV6-5 and TRBJ2-1; 7 bases are shared with TRBD2. Unmatched junction bases numbered 12, after V lost 4 bases and J lost 6 bases. Germline CDR1 and CDR2: MNHEY and SVGAGI. This CDR3 region has 16 residues. CDR3 in amino acids: CASSSTRRGGGNEQFF. The CDR3 DNA reads TGTGCCAGCAGTTCCACTCGACGTGGGGGGGGCAATGAGCAGTTCTTC.

This chain uses TRBV7-9 with TRBJ2-1, with 10 nucleotides matching TRBD2. Germline lookup yields CDR1 SEHNR and CDR2 FQNEAQ (reference sequence). V shed 2 bases, J shed 6 bases, and the junction held 7 bases outside the gene matches. The CDR3 loop spans 16 amino acids. The DNA for the CDR3 is TGTGCCAGCAGCTTATCACTAGCGGGGACCTTCAATGAGCAGTTCTTC. Protein sequence: CASSLSLAGTFNEQFF.

Here the CDR3 DNA reads TGTGCCAGCAGTGCGACATACAGCTACGAGCAGTACTTC. Amino acid sequence: CASSATYSYEQYF. The chain couples TRBV6-5 to TRBJ2-7; D gene ambiguous. This CDR3 is 13 amino acids long. Germline CDR1 MNHEY, CDR2 SVGAGI. V was shortened by 5 bases and J by 3 bases, with 11 bases between the two germline ends.

The chain recombines TRBV7-8 with TRBJ2-3, with D possibly TRBD2 on 7 matching bases. The germline V gene has CDR1 SGHVS and CDR2 FQNEAQ. Trimming took off 1 base at V and 2 bases at J, with 10 bases between the two ends. The CDR3 consists of 15 residues. This chain's CDR3 is CASSLGGGHTDTQYF. The DNA for the CDR3 is TGTGCCAGCAGCTTAGGCGGGGGCCACACAGATACGCAGTATTTT.

The chain carries TRBV9 and TRBJ2-7, with D tentatively TRBD1 (5 bases). The CDR3 totals 14 residues. The germline V and J ends were trimmed by 0 bases and 2 bases, with 9 bases remaining between them. Germline V gene sequence: CDR1 SGDLS, CDR2 YYNGEE. The CDR3 protein is CASSVDWTTYEQYF. Written as DNA, the CDR3 is TGTGCCAGCAGCGTAGACTGGACAACCTACGAGCAGTACTTC.

The J gene is TRBJ2-1, the V gene TRBV19, with D maybe TRBD2 (5 bases). The CDR3 has 12 amino acids. Germline assignment: CDR1 LNHDA and CDR2 SQIVND (reference sequence). Trimming removed 7 bases at V and 6 bases at J, with 10 bases between. The CDR3 coding sequence is TGTGCCAGTAAGTCGAGGGCCAATGAGCAGTTCTTC. Translated: CASKSRANEQFF.